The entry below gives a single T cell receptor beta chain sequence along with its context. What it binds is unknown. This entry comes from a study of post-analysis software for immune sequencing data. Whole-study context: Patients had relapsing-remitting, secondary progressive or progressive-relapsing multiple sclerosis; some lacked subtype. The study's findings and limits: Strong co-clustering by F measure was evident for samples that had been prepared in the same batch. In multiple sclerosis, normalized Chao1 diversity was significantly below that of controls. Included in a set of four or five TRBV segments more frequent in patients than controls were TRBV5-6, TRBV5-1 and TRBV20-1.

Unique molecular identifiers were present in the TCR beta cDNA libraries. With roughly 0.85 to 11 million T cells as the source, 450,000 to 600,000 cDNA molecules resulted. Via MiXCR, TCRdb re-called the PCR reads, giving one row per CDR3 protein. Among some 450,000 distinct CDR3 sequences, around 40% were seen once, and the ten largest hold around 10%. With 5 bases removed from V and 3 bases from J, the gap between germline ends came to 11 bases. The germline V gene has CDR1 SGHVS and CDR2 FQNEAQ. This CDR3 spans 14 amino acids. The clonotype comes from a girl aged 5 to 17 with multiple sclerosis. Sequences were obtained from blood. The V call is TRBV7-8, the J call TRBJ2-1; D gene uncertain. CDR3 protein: CASSRLTNYNEQFF. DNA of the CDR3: TGTGCCAGCAGCCGACTGACCAACTACAATGAGCAGTTCTTC.